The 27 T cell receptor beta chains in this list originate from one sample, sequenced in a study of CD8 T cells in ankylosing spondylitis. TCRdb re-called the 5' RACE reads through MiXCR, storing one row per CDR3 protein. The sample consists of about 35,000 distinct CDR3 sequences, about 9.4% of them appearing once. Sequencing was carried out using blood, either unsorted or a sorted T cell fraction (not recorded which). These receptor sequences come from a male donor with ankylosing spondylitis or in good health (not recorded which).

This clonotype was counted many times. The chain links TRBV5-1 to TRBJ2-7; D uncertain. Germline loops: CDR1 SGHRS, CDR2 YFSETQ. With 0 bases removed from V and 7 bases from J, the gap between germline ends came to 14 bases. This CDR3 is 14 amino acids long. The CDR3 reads CASSLEGLGLEQYF. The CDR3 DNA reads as TGCGCCAGCAGCTTGGAGGGCCTGGGGTTGGAGCAGTACTTC.

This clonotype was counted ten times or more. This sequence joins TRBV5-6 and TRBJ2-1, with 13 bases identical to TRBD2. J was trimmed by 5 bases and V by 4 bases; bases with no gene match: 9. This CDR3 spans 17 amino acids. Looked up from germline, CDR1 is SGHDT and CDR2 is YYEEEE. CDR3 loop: CASSHGLAGVYDNEQFF. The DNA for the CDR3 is TGTGCCAGCAGCCATGGACTAGCGGGAGTGTACGACAATGAGCAGTTCTTC.

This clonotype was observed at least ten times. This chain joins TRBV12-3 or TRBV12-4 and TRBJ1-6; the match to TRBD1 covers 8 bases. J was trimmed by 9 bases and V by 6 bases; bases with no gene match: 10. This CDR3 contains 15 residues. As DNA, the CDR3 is TGTGCCAGCAGCCCCTTACAGGGGGGTAGTTCACCCCTCCACTTT. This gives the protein CASSPLQGGSSPLHF.

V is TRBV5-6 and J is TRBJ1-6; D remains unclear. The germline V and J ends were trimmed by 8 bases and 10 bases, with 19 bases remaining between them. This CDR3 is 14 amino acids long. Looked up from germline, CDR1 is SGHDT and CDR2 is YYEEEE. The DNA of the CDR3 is TGTGCCAGTAGACCCGGCGGTGGGGAATCACCCCTCCACTTT. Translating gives CASRPGGGESPLHF.

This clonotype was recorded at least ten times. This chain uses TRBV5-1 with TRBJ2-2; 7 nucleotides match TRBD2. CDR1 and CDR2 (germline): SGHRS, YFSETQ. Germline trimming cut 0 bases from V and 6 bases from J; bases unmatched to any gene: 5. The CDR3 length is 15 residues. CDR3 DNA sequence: TGCGCCAGCAGCTTGGAAGGCGGGAGTCCCGGGGAGCTGTTTTTT. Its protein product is CASSLEGGSPGELFF. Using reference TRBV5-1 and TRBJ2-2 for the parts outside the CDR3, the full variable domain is KAGVTQTPRYLIKTRGQQVTLSCSPISGHRSVSWYQQTPGQGLQFLFEYFSETQRNKGNFPGRFSGRQFSNSRSEMNVSTLELGDSALYLCASSLEGGSPGELFFGEGSRLTVL.

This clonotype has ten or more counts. The CDR3 DNA reads TGTGCCAGCAGGTGGGGACAGGGGGTGGGGGAGAGCACTGAAGCTTTCTTT. It yields the protein CASRWGQGVGESTEAFF. The chain links TRBV6-2 or TRBV6-3 to TRBJ1-1, with 11 bases that match TRBD1. Germline CDR1 MNHEY, CDR2 SVGEGT. This CDR3 contains 17 residues. V shed 6 bases and J 4 bases; nucleotides not matched to a gene: 13.

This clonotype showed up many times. This chain's CDR3 is CASSWTLLAGGPSEQFF. Here the CDR3 DNA reads TGTGCCAGCAGCTGGACCCTGCTAGCGGGAGGGCCGAGTGAGCAGTTCTTC. The V call is TRBV5-5, the J call TRBJ2-1, with 12 bases matching TRBD2. After removal of 3 bases from V and 9 bases from J, the junction contained 13 bases not matched to a gene. The germline V gene has CDR1 SGHKS and CDR2 YYEKEE (reference sequence). The CDR3 is made up of 17 amino acids.

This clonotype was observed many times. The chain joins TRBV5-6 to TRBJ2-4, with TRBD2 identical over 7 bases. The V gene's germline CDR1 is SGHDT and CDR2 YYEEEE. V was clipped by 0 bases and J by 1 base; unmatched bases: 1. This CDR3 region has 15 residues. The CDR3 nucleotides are TGTGCCAGCAGCTTGGCGGGGGGTGCCAAAAACATTCAGTACTTC. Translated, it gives CASSLAGGAKNIQYF.

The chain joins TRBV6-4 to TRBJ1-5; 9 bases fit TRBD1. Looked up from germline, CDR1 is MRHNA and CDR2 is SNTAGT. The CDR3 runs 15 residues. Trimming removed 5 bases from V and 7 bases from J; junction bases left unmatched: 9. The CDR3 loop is CASSMGTGYYQPQHF. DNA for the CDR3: TGTGCCAGCAGTATGGGGACAGGGTATTACCAGCCCCAGCATTTT.

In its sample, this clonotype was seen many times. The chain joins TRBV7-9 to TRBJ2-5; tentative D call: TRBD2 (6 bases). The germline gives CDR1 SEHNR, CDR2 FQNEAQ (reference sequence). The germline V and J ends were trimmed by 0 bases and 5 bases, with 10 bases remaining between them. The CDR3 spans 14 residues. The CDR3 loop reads CASSLAGDWETQYF. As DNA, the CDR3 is TGTGCCAGCAGCTTAGCCGGGGACTGGGAGACCCAGTACTTC.

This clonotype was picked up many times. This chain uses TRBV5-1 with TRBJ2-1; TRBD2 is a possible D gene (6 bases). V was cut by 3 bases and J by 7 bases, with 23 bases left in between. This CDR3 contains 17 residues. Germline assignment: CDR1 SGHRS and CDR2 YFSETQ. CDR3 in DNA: TGCGCCAGCAGCTACTCTAGCGATAGGGCCGGGGGAAATGAGCAGTTCTTC. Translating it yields CASSYSSDRAGGNEQFF.

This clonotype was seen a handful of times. CDR3 residues: CASSYRAGSPLHF. The CDR3 bases are TGTGCCAGCAGTTACAGGGCGGGGTCACCCCTCCACTTT. The chain links TRBV6-5 to TRBJ1-6; no reliable D call. The CDR3 is 13 residues long. Germline lookup yields CDR1 MNHEY and CDR2 SVGAGI. V dropped 2 bases and J dropped 10 bases, with 9 bases sitting between them.

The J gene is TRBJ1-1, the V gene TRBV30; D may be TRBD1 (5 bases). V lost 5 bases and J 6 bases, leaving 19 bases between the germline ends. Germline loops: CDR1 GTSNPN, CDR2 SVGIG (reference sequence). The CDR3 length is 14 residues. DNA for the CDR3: TGTGCCTGGTACGGCGGGATAGGGACCCCTGAAGCTTTCTTT. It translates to CAWYGGIGTPEAFF.

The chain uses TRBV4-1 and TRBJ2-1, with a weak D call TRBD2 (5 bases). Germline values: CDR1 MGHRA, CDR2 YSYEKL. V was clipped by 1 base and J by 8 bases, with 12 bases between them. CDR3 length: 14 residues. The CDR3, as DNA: TGCGCCAGCAGCCAAGGATCCGGGGTGGATGAGCAGTTCTTC. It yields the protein CASSQGSGVDEQFF.

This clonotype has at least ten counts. CDR3 in amino acids: CASSSTRGDTQYF. CDR3 nucleotides: TGTGCCAGCAGCTCCACAAGGGGAGATACGCAGTATTTT. V usage is TRBV9 and J usage is TRBJ2-3; D perhaps matches TRBD1 (5 bases). V was shortened by 4 bases and J by 5 bases, with 11 bases between the two germline ends. The CDR3 totals 13 residues. In germline, CDR1 is SGDLS, CDR2 YYNGEE.

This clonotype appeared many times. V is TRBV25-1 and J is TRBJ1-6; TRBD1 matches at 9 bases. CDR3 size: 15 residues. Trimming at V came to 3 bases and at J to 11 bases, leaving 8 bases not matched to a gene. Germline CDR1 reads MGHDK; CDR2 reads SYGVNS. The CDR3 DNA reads TGTGCCAGCAGTGACATGGACAGGGGTATTCCACCCCTCCACTTT. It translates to CASSDMDRGIPPLHF.

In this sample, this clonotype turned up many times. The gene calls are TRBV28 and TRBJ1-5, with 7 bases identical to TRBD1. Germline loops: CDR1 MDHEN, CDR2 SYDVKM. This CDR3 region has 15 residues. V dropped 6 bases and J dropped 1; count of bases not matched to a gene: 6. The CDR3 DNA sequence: TGTGCCAGCAGCTATAACAGGGGAAGCAATCAGCCCCAGCATTTT. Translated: CASSYNRGSNQPQHF.

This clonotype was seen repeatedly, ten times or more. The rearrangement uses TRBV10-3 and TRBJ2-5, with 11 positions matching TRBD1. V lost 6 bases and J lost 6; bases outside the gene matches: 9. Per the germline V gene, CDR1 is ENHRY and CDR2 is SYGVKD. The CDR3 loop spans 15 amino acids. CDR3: CAISQSGTGGQTQYF. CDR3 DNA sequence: TGTGCCATCAGCCAATCCGGGACAGGGGGTCAGACCCAGTACTTC.

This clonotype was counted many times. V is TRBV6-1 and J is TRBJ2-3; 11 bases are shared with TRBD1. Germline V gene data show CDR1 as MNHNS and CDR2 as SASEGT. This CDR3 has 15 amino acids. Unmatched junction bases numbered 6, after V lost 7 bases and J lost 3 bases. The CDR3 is CASTWDRGSTDTQYF. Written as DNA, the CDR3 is TGTGCCAGCACCTGGGACAGGGGGTCGACAGATACGCAGTATTTT.

The CDR3 nucleotides read TGCAGCGTTGCAGGGACAGGGACTGCAACTAATGAAAAACTGTTTTTT. It is translated as CSVAGTGTATNEKLFF. The J gene is TRBJ1-4, the V gene TRBV29-1; TRBD1 aligns across 9 bases. V trimming: 4 bases; J trimming: 0 bases; junction bases outside the gene matches: 6. The CDR3 sequence is 16 residues long. The V gene's germline CDR1 is SQVTM and CDR2 ANQGSEA.

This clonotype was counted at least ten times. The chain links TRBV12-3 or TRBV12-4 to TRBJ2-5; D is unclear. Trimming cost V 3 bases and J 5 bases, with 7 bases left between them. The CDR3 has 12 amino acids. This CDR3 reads CASSLFRETQYF. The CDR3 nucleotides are TGTGCCAGCAGTTTGTTCAGGGAGACCCAGTACTTC.

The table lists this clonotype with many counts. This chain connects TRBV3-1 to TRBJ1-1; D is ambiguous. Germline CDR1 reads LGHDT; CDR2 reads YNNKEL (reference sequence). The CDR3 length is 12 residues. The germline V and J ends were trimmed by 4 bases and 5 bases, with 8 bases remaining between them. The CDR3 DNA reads TGTGCCAGCAGCCTCGACGAGACTGAAGCTTTCTTT. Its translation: CASSLDETEAFF.

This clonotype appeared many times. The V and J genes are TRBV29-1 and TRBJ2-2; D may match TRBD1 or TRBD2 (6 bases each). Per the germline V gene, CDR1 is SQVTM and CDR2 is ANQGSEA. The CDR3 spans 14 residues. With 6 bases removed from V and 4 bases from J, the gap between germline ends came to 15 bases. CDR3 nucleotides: TGCAGCGTCTCGGGGGCCCCGGGCACCGGGGAGCTGTTTTTT. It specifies CSVSGAPGTGELFF.

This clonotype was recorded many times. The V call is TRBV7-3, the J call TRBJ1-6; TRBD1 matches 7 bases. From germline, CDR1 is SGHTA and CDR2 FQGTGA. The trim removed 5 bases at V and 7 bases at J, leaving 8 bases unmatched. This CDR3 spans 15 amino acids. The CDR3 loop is CASSLRGNGNSPLHF. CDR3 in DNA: TGTGCCAGCAGCCTCAGGGGGAACGGGAATTCACCCCTCCACTTT. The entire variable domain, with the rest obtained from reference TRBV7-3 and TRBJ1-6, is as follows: GAGVSQTPSNKVTEKGKYVELRCDPISGHTALYWYRQSLGQGPEFLIYFQGTGAADDSGLPNDRFFAVRPEGSVSTLKIQRTERGDSAVYLCASSLRGNGNSPLHFGNGTRLTVT.

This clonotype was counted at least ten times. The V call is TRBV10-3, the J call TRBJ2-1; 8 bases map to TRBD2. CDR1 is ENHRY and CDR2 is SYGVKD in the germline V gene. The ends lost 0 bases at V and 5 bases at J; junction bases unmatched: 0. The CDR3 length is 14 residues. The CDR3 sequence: CAISESRGDNEQFF. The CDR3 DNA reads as TGTGCCATCAGTGAGTCGCGGGGGGACAATGAGCAGTTCTTC.

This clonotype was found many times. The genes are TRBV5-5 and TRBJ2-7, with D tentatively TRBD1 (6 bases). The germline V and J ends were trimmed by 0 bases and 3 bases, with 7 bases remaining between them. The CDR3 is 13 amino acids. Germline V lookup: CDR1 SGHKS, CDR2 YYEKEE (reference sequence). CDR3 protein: CASSLGQDYEQYF. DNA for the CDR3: TGTGCCAGCAGCTTGGGACAGGACTACGAGCAGTACTTC. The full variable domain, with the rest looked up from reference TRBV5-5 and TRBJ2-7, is DAGVTQSPTHLIKTRGQQVTLRCSPISGHKSVSWYQQVLGQGPQFIFQYYEKEERGRGNFPDRFSARQFPNYSSELNVNALLLGDSALYLCASSLGQDYEQYFGPGTRLTVT.

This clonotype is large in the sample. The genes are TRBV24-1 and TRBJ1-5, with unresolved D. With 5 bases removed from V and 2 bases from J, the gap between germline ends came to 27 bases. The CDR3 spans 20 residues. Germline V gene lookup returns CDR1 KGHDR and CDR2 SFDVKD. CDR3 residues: CATSVRTGGHSIGGNQPQHF. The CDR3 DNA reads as TGTGCCACCAGTGTTAGGACGGGCGGTCACAGTATTGGCGGCAATCAGCCCCAGCATTTT.